This TCR beta chain was captured in a study of blood T cell repertoires in COVID-19. About the study: Sites in the United States, Italy and Spain provided acute and convalescent COVID-19 samples. Sample material is recorded as cDNA or gDNA derived from T cells, B-cell-depleted T cells, or PBMCs.

Per the study methods: It was from reference gene primer amplification that nucleated cell counts were estimated. Repertoires were generated with immunoSEQ multiplex PCR, while TCRdb's copy carries only in-frame clones and drops some. The DNA was the basis for D and trimming; V, J and clone size are from that table. The sample contains 95,000 to 100,000 clones, around 87% of which appear only once. V lost 5 bases, J lost 2 bases, and 10 bases lay in between. The germline CDR1 and CDR2 sequences are SGHAT and FQNNGV. The CDR3 has 14 residues. The specimen sequenced was peripheral blood. The genes are TRBV11-2 and TRBJ1-3, with a possible D match to TRBD1 (5 bases). The sequence was obtained from a woman aged 25 to 39 with acute or convalescent COVID-19. For the CDR3, the DNA is TGTGCCAGCAGCCTTACGGGGGCTGGAAACACCATATATTTT. Protein product: CASSLTGAGNTIYF.